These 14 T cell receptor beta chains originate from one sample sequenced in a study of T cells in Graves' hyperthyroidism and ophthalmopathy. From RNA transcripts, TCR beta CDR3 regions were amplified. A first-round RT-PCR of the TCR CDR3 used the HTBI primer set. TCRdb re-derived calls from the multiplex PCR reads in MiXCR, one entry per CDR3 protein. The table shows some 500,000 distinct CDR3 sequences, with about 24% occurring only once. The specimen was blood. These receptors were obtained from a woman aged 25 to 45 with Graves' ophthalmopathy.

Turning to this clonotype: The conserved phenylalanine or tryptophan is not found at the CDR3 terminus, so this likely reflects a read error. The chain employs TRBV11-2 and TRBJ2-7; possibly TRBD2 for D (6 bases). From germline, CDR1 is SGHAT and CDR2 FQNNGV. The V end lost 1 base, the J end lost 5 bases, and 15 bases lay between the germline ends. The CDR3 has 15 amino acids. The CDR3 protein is CASSLGRGEVNEQYY. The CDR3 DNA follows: TGTGCCAGCAGCTTAGGCAGAGGGGAGGTGAACGAGCAGTACTAC.

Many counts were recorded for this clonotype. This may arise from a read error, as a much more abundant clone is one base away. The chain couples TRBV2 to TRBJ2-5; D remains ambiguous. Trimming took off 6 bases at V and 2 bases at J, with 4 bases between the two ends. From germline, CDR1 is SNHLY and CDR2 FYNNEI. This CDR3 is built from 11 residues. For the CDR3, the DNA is TGTGCCAGCAGATCGCAAGAGACCCAGTACTTC. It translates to CASRSQETQYF.

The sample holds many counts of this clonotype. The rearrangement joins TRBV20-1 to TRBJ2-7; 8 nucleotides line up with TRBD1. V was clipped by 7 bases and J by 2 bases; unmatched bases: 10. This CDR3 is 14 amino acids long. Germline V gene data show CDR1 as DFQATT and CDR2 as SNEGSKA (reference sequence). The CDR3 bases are TGCAGTGTAGGTGGGGGACAGGCTGCCTACGAGCAGTACTTC. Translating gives CSVGGGQAAYEQYF.

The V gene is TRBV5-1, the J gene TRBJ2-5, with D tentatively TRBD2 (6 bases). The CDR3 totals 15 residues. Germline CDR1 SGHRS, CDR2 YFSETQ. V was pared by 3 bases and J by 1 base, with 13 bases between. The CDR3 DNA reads TGCGCCAGCAGCTGGACTGCGGGGCGCCAAGAGACCCAGTACTTC. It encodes CASSWTAGRQETQYF.

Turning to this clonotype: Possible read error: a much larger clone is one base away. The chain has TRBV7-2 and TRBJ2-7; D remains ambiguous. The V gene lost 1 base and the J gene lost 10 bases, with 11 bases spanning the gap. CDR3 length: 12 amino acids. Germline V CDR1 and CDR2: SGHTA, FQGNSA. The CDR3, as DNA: TGTGCCAGCAGCTTAGACCTACAGAATCAGTACTTC. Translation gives CASSLDLQNQYF.

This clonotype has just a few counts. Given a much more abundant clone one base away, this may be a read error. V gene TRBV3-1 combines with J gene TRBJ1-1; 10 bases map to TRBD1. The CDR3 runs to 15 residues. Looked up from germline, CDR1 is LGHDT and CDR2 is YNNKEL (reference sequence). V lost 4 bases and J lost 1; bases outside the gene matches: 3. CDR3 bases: TGTGCCAGCAGCCTGACAGGGGGCGCGAACACTGAAGCTTTCTTT. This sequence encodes CASSLTGGANTEAFF. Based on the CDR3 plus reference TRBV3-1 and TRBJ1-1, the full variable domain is DTAVSQTPKYLVTQMGNDKSIKCEQNLGHDTMYWYKQDSKKFLKIMFSYNNKELIINETVPNRFSPKSPDKAHLNLHINSLELGDSAVYFCASSLTGGANTEAFFGQGTRLTVV.

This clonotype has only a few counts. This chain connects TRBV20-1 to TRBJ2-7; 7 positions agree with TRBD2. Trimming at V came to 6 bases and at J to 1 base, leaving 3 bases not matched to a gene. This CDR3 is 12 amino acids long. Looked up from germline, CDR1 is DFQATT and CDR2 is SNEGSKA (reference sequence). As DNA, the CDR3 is TGCAGTGCGGGAGGGAAGTCCTACGAGCAGTACTTC. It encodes CSAGGKSYEQYF.

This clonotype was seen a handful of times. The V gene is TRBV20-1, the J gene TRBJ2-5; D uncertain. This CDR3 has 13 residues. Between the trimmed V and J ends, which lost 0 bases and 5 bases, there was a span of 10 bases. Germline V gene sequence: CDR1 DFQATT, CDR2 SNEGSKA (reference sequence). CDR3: CSAREVLMETQYF. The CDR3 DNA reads TGCAGTGCTAGAGAGGTCCTGATGGAGACCCAGTACTTC.

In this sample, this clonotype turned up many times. The CDR3 spells CSARGQGMPEAFF. The CDR3 DNA reads TGCAGTGCTAGGGGACAGGGGATGCCTGAAGCTTTCTTT. The chain uses TRBV20-1 and TRBJ1-1, with 10 nucleotides matching TRBD1. CDR3 length: 13 residues. Trimming at V came to 3 bases and at J to 6 bases, leaving 4 bases not matched to a gene. Germline CDR1 reads DFQATT; CDR2 reads SNEGSKA (reference sequence).

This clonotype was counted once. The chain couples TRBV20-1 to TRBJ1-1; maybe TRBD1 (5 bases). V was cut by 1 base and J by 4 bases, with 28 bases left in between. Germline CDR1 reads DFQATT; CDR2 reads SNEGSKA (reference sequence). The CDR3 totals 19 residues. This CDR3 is CSARGVHALNPRASTEAFF. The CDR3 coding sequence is TGCAGTGCTAGAGGTGTCCATGCCCTAAACCCCAGGGCGAGCACTGAAGCTTTCTTT.

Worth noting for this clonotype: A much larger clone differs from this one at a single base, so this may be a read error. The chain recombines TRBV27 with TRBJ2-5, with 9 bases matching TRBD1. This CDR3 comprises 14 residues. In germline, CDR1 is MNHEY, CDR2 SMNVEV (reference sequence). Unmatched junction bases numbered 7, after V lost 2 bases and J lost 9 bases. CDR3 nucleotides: TGTGCCAGCAGTTTAGACAGGGGGTTGGAGGCCCAGTACTTC. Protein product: CASSLDRGLEAQYF.

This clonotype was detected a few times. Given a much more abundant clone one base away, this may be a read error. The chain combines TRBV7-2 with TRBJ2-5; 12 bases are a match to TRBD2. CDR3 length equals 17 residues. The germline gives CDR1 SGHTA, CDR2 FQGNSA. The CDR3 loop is CASSTQAGTSGQETKYF. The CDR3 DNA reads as TGTGCCAGCAGCACTCAAGCGGGGACTAGCGGGCAAGAGACCAAGTACTTC.

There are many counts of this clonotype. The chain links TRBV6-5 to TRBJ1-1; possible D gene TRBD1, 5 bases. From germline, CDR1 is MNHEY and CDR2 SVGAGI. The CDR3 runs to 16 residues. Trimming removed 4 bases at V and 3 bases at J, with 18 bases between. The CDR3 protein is CASSSFARTRDTEAFF. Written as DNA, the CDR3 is TGTGCCAGCAGTTCGTTTGCCAGGACAAGGGACACTGAAGCTTTCTTT.

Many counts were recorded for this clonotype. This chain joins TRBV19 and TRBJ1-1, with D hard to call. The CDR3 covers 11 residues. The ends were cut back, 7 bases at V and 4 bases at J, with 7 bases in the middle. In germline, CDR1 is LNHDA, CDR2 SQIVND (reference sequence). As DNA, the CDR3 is TGTGCCAGTAAAGCGGGCACTGAAGCTTTCTTT. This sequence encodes CASKAGTEAFF.